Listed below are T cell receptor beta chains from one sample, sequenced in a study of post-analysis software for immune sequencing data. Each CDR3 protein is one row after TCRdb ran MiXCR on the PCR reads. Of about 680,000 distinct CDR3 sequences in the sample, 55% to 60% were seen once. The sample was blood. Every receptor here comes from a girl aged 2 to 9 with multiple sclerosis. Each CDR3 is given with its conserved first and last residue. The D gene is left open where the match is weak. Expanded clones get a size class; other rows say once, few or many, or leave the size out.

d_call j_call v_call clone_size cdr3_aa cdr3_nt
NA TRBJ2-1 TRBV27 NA CASRSRQVPHEQFF TGTGCCAGCAGATCCCGCCAGGTCCCCCATGAGCAGTTCTTC
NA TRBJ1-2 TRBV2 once CASSDFSPGPKGYTF TGTGCCAGCAGTGATTTTTCCCCGGGCCCGAAAGGCTACACCTTC
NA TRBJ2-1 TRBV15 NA CATSRVRVSEQFF TGTGCCACCAGCAGAGTCAGAGTAAGTGAGCAGTTCTTC
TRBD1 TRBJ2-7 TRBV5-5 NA CASSVGTGSGEQYF TGTGCCAGCAGCGTCGGGACAGGATCAGGCGAGCAGTACTTC
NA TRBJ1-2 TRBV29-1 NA CSVGTRTDRYGYTF TGCAGCGTCGGGACCAGGACGGACAGATATGGCTACACCTTC
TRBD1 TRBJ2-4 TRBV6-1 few CASSARGQGLTLAKNIQYF TGTGCCAGCAGTGCCCGGGGACAGGGCCTTACCTTAGCCAAAAACATTCAGTACTTC
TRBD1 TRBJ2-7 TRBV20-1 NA CSGQKQGSSYEQYF TGCAGTGGCCAGAAACAGGGGAGCTCCTACGAGCAGTACTTC
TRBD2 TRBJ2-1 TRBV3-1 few CASSQGATSGTSYNEQFF TGTGCCAGCAGCCAAGGGGCCACTAGCGGGACATCCTACAATGAGCAGTTCTTC
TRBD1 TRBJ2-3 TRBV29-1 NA CSVEDIGDRLTDTQYF TGCAGCGTTGAAGATATAGGGGACAGACTCACAGATACGCAGTATTTT
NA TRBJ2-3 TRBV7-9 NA CASGRSGISTDTQYF TGTGCCAGCGGACGCTCTGGGATTAGCACAGATACGCAGTATTTT
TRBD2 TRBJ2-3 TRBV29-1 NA CSVEDGLGGSDTQYF TGCAGCGTTGAAGACGGACTCGGGGGGTCAGATACGCAGTATTTT
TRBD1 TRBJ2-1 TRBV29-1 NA CSAFQDAGTGEFF TGCAGCGCTTTCCAGGACGCCGGGACAGGGGAGTTCTTC
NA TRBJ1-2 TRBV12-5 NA CASGLVDGGGGYGYTF TGTGCTAGTGGTTTGGTAGATGGTGGGGGCGGCTATGGCTACACCTTC
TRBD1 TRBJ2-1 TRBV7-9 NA CASSLIGTGVYNEQFF TGTGCCAGCAGCTTAATAGGGACAGGGGTTTACAATGAGCAGTTCTTC
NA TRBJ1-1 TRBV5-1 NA CASSSPEKNTEAFF TGCGCCAGCAGCTCCCCAGAAAAAAACACTGAAGCTTTCTTT
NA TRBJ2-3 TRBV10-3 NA CAISPAGSGTDTQYF TGTGCCATCAGCCCGGCGGGATCTGGCACAGATACGCAGTATTTT
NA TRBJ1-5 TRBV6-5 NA CASSYDRYQPQHF TGTGCCAGCAGTTACGACAGGTATCAGCCCCAGCATTTT
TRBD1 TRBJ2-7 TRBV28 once CASSLAGQGSTYEQYF TGTGCCAGCAGTTTAGCCGGACAGGGATCTACCTACGAGCAGTACTTC
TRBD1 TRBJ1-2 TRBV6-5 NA CASSYSTVLDRGYGYTF TGTGCCAGCAGTTACTCGACGGTCCTGGACAGGGGCTATGGCTACACCTTC
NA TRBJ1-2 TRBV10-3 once CAISEPRVPGSGYTF TGTGCCATCAGTGAACCACGAGTGCCGGGGAGCGGCTACACCTTC
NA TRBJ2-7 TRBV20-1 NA CSARERKGAAYEQYF TGCAGTGCTAGAGAGAGAAAAGGGGCGGCCTACGAGCAGTACTTC
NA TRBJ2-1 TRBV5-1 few CASSLLRAGSSSEQFF TGCGCCAGCAGCTTGTTGAGGGCAGGGAGTAGTAGTGAGCAGTTCTTC
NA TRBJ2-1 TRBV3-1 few CASSQDRPQHSYNEQFF TGTGCCAGCAGCCAAGACAGGCCCCAGCACTCCTACAATGAGCAGTTCTTC
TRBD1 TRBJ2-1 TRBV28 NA CASRRTGGEKGEQFF TGTGCCAGCAGACGGACAGGGGGCGAAAAGGGTGAGCAGTTCTTC
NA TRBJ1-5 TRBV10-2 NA CASSISGVQSNQPQHF TGCGCCAGCAGTATATCAGGGGTTCAGAGCAATCAGCCCCAGCATTTT
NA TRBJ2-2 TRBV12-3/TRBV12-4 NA CASKWFAEDSGELFF TGTGCCAGCAAGTGGTTTGCAGAAGATAGCGGGGAGCTGTTTTTT
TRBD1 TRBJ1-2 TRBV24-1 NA CATSDPGTGENYGYTF TGTGCCACCAGTGACCCCGGGACAGGGGAGAACTATGGCTACACCTTC
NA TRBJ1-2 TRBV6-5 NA CASSSGQLSNYGYTF TGTGCCAGCAGTTCGGGGCAGCTAAGTAACTATGGCTACACCTTC
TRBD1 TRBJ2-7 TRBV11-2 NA CASSSQSQGAYEQYF TGTGCCAGCAGCTCACAATCACAGGGGGCTTACGAGCAGTACTTC
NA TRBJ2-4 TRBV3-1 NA CASSQDRVAGNIQYF TGTGCCAGCAGCCAAGATAGGGTGGCCGGGAACATTCAGTACTTC
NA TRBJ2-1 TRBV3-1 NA CASSQYPGDSYEQFF TGTGCCAGCAGCCAGTACCCAGGGGACTCCTACGAGCAGTTCTTC
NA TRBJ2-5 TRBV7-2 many CASRSGPGETQYF TGTGCCAGCAGATCAGGACCGGGAGAGACCCAGTACTTC
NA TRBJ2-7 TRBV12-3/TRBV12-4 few CASGTSSYEQYF TGTGCCAGCGGGACCAGCTCCTACGAGCAGTACTTC
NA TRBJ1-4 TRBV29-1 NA CSVRRATNEKLFF TGCAGCGTGCGCAGAGCAACTAATGAAAAACTGTTTTTT
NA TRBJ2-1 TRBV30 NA CAWRAGSNEQFF TGTGCCTGGAGGGCAGGGTCGAATGAGCAGTTCTTC
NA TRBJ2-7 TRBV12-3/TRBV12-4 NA CASSFRRYEQYF TGTGCCAGCAGTTTCCGACGCTACGAGCAGTACTTC
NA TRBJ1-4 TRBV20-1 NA CSAPGTGGEKLFF TGCAGTGCCCCGGGGACGGGCGGGGAAAAACTGTTTTTT
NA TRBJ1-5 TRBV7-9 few CASSLEGRNQPQHF TGTGCCAGCAGCTTAGAGGGGAGGAATCAGCCCCAGCATTTT
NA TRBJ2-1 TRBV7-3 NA CASSPGGSSNEQFF TGTGCCAGCAGCCCCGGAGGCTCCTCTAATGAGCAGTTCTTC
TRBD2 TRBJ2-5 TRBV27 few CASSSGTSGQYQETQYF TGTGCCAGCAGTTCCGGGACTAGCGGCCAGTACCAAGAGACCCAGTACTTC
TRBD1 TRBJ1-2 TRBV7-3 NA CASSLTGQGGHGYTF TGTGCCAGCAGCTTAACGGGACAGGGCGGTCATGGCTACACCTTC
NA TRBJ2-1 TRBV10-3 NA CAISESSWETGFF TGTGCCATCAGCGAGTCGAGTTGGGAGACAGGGTTCTTC
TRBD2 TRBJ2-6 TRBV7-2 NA CASSLASGGTSGANVPTF TGTGCCAGCAGCTTAGCTAGCGGGGGGACTTCTGGGGCCAACGTCCCGACTTTC
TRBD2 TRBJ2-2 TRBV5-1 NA CASSLDLGGSGELFF TGCGCCAGCAGCTTGGACCTCGGGGGGTCCGGGGAGCTGTTTTTT
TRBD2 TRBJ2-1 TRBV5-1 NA CASSLEVMGGSTNEQFF TGCGCCAGCAGCTTGGAGGTTATGGGCGGGAGTACCAATGAGCAGTTCTTC
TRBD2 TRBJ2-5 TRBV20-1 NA CSASLAGGFGTQYF TGCAGTGCTAGTCTAGCGGGGGGGTTTGGGACCCAGTACTTC